These 20 T cell receptor beta chains were all obtained from the same sample, sequenced in a study of Graves' ophthalmopathy and Graves' hyperthyroidism. RNA served as the template for amplifying TCR beta CDR3 regions. Scientists carried out first-round RT-PCR using HTBI primers and then a second-round multiplex PCR. One entry per CDR3 protein results from TCRdb running MiXCR on the multiplex PCR reads. Here the sample spans around 1,200,000 distinct CDR3 sequences, approximately 35% being singletons. The sequencing input was peripheral blood or thyroid tissue (not recorded which). These receptors were collected from an adult man with Graves' hyperthyroidism.

A word on this clonotype: A junction end diverges from the germline sequence, so it may reflect a read error. The V and J genes are TRBV4-1 and TRBJ1-5; D is possibly TRBD1 (6 bases). Germline V gene data show CDR1 as MGHRA and CDR2 as YSYEKL. The CDR3 totals 14 residues. The CDR3 DNA reads TGCGCCGGCAGCCAGGGGTTGAGCAATCAGCCCCAGCATTTT. Residues: CAGSQGLSNQPQHF.

This clonotype came up many times. The chain links TRBV2 to TRBJ1-6; D possibly corresponds to TRBD1 (5 bases). Germline V gene lookup returns CDR1 SNHLY and CDR2 FYNNEI. Trimming removed 4 bases from V and 8 bases from J, with 12 bases in between. The CDR3 runs 14 residues. The CDR3 bases are TGTGCCAGCAGTGGTGGAGTGGGGCATTCACCCCTCCACTTT. It translates to CASSGGVGHSPLHF.

The chain employs TRBV10-3 and TRBJ2-7, with 8 bases matching TRBD1. The CDR3 has 15 residues. V lost 4 bases, J lost 4 bases, and 9 bases stayed unmatched. Germline CDR1 reads ENHRY; CDR2 reads SYGVKD. The CDR3 coding sequence is TGTGCCATCAGTGGACAGGGGACAGCCATTTACGAGCAGTACTTC. This translates into CAISGQGTAIYEQYF.

The chain joins TRBV10-2 to TRBJ1-2; D unresolved. The germline V gene has CDR1 WSHSY and CDR2 SAAADI. V lost 3 bases and J 4 bases, leaving 6 bases between the germline ends. CDR3 length: 12 residues. The CDR3 bases are TGCGCCAGCAGTGATTACTCCTATGGCTACACCTTC. It yields the protein CASSDYSYGYTF.

The V and J genes are TRBV29-1 and TRBJ1-2; TRBD1 is a possible D gene (5 bases). The V end lost 0 bases, the J end lost 3 bases, and 8 bases lay between the germline ends. Per the germline V gene, CDR1 is SQVTM and CDR2 is ANQGSEA. This CDR3 is built from 13 residues. CDR3 in DNA: TGCAGCGTTGAAGAGGACACCGACTATGGCTACACCTTC. This sequence encodes CSVEEDTDYGYTF.

As to this clonotype: This may be a read error: a much more frequent sequence differs by one nucleotide. The chain recombines TRBV20-1 with TRBJ1-5; D is unresolved. The V gene lost 5 bases and the J gene lost 4 bases, with 9 bases spanning the gap. Germline CDR1 DFQATT, CDR2 SNEGSKA (reference sequence). The CDR3 runs 12 residues. CDR3 DNA sequence: TGCAGTGCTGGGGTCCGGAATCAGCCCCAGCATTTT. Its translation is CSAGVRNQPQHF.

This clonotype was observed at least ten times. V and J are TRBV9 and TRBJ1-2; TRBD1 matches 9 bases. Germline V gene lookup returns CDR1 SGDLS and CDR2 YYNGEE. V dropped 0 bases and J dropped 6; count of bases not matched to a gene: 6. CDR3 length: 15 residues. The CDR3 DNA reads TGTGCCAGCAGCGTAGGCCCGGACAGGGGTGATGGCTACACCTTC. It translates to CASSVGPDRGDGYTF.

This clonotype was seen at least ten times. V gene TRBV11-1 combines with J gene TRBJ2-7; D ambiguous. Trimming removed 8 bases at V and 0 bases at J, with 11 bases between. The CDR3 has 13 residues. Germline CDR1 is SGHAT and CDR2 is FQDESV (reference sequence). The CDR3 nucleotides read TGTGCCAGCGCCCAGAGCCTCTCCTACGAGCAGTACTTC. This translates into CASAQSLSYEQYF.

The V call is TRBV12-3 or TRBV12-4, the J call TRBJ2-7; 9 nucleotides match TRBD1. This CDR3 is built from 15 residues. Germline trimming cut 3 bases from V and 3 bases from J; bases unmatched to any gene: 6. The CDR3 is CASSFFRTGDYEQYF. The CDR3 DNA reads TGTGCCAGCAGTTTCTTCCGGACAGGGGACTACGAGCAGTACTTC.

Points on this clonotype: Being one base from a much bigger clone, this may be a read error. The V and J genes are TRBV5-1 and TRBJ1-4; 12 bases map to TRBD1. This CDR3 comprises 18 residues. CDR1 and CDR2 from the germline V gene are SGHRS and YFSETQ. The CDR3 sequence: CASSPRDRGHRGDEKLFF. The CDR3, as DNA: TGTGCCAGCAGCCCTAGGGACAGGGGGCATAGGGGCGATGAAAAACTGTTTTTT.

This clonotype has a count of ten or more. The rearrangement links TRBV15 to TRBJ2-6; D possibly corresponds to TRBD1 (5 bases). V lost 1 base to trimming and J lost 2 bases, with 12 bases between them. Germline V gene lookup returns CDR1 LNHNV and CDR2 YYDKDF (reference sequence). CDR3 length equals 17 residues. The CDR3 here is CATSRVGQGTGANVLTF. CDR3 coding DNA: TGTGCCACCAGCAGAGTTGGGCAGGGTACTGGGGCCAACGTCCTGACTTTC.

Turning to this clonotype: One end of the junction does not line up with germline, which may come from a read error. CDR3: CASSLNRADSAF. The DNA of the CDR3 is TGTGCCAGCAGCTTGAACAGGGCGGACAGCGCCTTC. The chain employs TRBV7-2 and TRBJ1-2; perhaps TRBD1 as D (6 bases). Germline V CDR1 and CDR2: SGHTA, FQGNSA. This CDR3 contains 12 residues.

This clonotype was observed many times. The rearrangement joins TRBV20-1 to TRBJ1-1; D ambiguous. Deletions cut 3 bases from V and 3 bases from J, with 17 bases between. Germline-derived CDR1 and CDR2 are DFQATT and SNEGSKA (reference sequence). The CDR3 runs 15 residues. The CDR3 coding sequence is TGCAGTGCTAGTTTTCCCTCGCGGTTCCACACTGAAGCTTTCTTT. Its protein is CSASFPSRFHTEAFF.

This clonotype was observed at least ten times. The CDR3 coding sequence is TGTGCCAGCACAACAGGGGTTACTGGTTCACCCCTCCACTTT. Translating it yields CASTTGVTGSPLHF. The chain links TRBV12-3 or TRBV12-4 to TRBJ1-6, with 7 bases identical to TRBD1. V trimming: 7 bases; J trimming: 9 bases; junction bases outside the gene matches: 9. The CDR3 spans 14 residues.

Note on this clonotype: This may be a read error: a much more frequent sequence differs by one nucleotide. This chain links TRBV5-4 with TRBJ1-4, with a weak D call TRBD1 (6 bases). V was cut by 0 bases and J by 12 bases, with 15 bases left in between. Germline assignment: CDR1 SGHNT and CDR2 YYREEE (reference sequence). CDR3 length: 14 amino acids. In DNA form, the CDR3 reads TGTGCCAGCAGCTTGGGACAGGCCCAAGAAGAACTGTTTTTT. Its translation: CASSLGQAQEELFF. Variable domain in full (rest from reference TRBV5-4 and TRBJ1-4): ETGVTQSPTHLIKTRGQQVTLRCSSQSGHNTVSWYQQALGQGPQFIFQYYREEENGRGNFPPRFSGLQFPNYSSELNVNALELDDSALYLCASSLGQAQEELFFGSGTQLSVL.

The genes are TRBV2 and TRBJ1-3, with D possibly being TRBD1 (6 bases). This CDR3 comprises 14 residues. Trimming removed 9 bases at V and 2 bases at J, with 14 bases between. Germline CDR1 reads SNHLY; CDR2 reads FYNNEI. The CDR3 loop is CASRDINTGNTIYF. As DNA, the CDR3 is TGTGCCAGTCGGGACATCAATACTGGAAACACCATATATTTT.

CDR3 sequence reads: CASRPGAGANVLTF. CDR3 bases: TGTGCCAGCAGACCCGGGGCTGGGGCCAACGTCCTGACTTTC. This chain links TRBV10-3 with TRBJ2-6, with D perhaps TRBD2 (5 bases). Germline V gene lookup returns CDR1 ENHRY and CDR2 SYGVKD. V was trimmed by 10 bases and J by 2 bases, leaving 12 bases between them. This CDR3 is built from 14 residues.

J is TRBJ2-5 and V is TRBV6-5; 10 bases map to TRBD1. With 8 bases clipped from V and 6 bases from J, the junction kept 6 bases outside the gene matches. This CDR3 contains 13 residues. The germline gives CDR1 MNHEY, CDR2 SVGAGI. The DNA for the CDR3 is TGTGCCAGCTCGGGACAGGGGTTCAAGACCCAGTACTTC. Translated: CASSGQGFKTQYF.

This clonotype was counted only a few times. The junction departs from the called germline gene at one end, perhaps through a read error. This chain uses TRBV10-3 with TRBJ1-2, with no clear D. This CDR3 is built from 12 residues. Germline values: CDR1 ENHRY, CDR2 SYGVKD. The CDR3 loop is CASSDSGNGYTF. For the CDR3, the DNA is TGTGCCAGCAGTGATTCGGGGAATGGCTACACCTTC.

Comments on this clonotype: An end of the junction does not agree with germline; a read error may underlie this. The chain employs TRBV7-4 and TRBJ2-7; 8 nucleotides match TRBD2. The CDR3 spans 18 residues. CDR1 and CDR2 (germline): SGHVT, SQSDAQ. The DNA of the CDR3 is TGCGCCAGCAGCCAAGTGAGTGGCGGGAGGCCCCACTCCTACGAGCAGTACTTC. The encoded protein is CASSQVSGGRPHSYEQYF.